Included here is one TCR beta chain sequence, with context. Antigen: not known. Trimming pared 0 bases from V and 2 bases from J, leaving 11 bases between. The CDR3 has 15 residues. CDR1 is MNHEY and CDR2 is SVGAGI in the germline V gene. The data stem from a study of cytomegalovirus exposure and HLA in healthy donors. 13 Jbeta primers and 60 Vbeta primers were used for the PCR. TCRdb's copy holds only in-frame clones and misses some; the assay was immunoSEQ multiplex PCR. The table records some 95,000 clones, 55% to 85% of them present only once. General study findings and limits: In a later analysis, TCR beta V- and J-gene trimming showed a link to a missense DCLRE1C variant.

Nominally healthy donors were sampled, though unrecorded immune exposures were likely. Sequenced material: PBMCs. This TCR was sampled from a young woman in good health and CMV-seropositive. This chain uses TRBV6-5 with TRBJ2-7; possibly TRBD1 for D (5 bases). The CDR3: CASSYSKTGPYEQYF. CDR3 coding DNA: TGTGCCAGCAGTTACTCGAAAACAGGCCCCTACGAGCAGTACTTC.